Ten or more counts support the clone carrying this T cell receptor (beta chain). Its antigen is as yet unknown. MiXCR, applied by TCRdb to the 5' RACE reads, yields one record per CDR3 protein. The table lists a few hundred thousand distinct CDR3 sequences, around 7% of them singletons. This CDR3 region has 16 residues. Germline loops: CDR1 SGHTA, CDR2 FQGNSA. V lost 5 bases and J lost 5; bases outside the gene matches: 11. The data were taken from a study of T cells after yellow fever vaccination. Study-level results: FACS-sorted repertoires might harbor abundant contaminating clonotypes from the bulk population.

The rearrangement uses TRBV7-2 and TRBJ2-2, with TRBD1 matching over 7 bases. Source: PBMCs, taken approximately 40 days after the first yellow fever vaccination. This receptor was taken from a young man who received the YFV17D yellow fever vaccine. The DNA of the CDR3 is TGTGCCAGCAGCCGCGGACAGGCCTGGATGACCGGGGAGCTGTTTTTT. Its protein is CASSRGQAWMTGELFF.